These 9 T cell receptor beta chains came from one sample sequenced in a study of cytomegalovirus exposure and HLA in healthy donors. PCR employed 60 Vbeta and 13 Jbeta primers. Method: immunoSEQ multiplex PCR; TCRdb's copy keeps in-frame clones and lacks some. The table lists 140,000 to 150,000 clones, roughly three quarters of them singletons. The sequencing input was PBMCs. These receptor sequences come from a man aged 55 to 69 in good health and CMV-seronegative.

In this sample, this clone turned up a few times. V is TRBV5-1 and J is TRBJ1-4; TRBD1 agrees at 10 bases. The V and J ends lost 4 bases and 6 bases, in that order; junction bases with no gene match: 6. The CDR3 is 15 residues long. Germline V CDR1 and CDR2: SGHRS, YFSETQ. CDR3 nucleotides: TGCGCCAGCAGCGGCCCGACAGGGGGCGATGAAAAACTGTTTTTT. This codes for CASSGPTGGDEKLFF.

This clone has just a few counts. The chain combines TRBV15 with TRBJ2-2; 8 bases fit TRBD1. The trim removed 0 bases at V and 0 bases at J, leaving 0 bases unmatched. The CDR3 consists of 16 residues. Germline V lookup: CDR1 LNHNV, CDR2 YYDKDF (reference sequence). The CDR3 sequence: CATSRDRGPNTGELFF. CDR3 bases: TGTGCCACCAGCAGAGACAGGGGGCCGAACACCGGGGAGCTGTTTTTT.

This clone was observed a handful of times. The chain is built from TRBV5-1 and TRBJ1-1; D perhaps matches TRBD1 (5 bases). The CDR3 is made up of 14 amino acids. Trimming shortened V by 0 bases and J by 4 bases, and 10 bases separated the two germline ends. Germline CDR1 is SGHRS and CDR2 is YFSETQ. This CDR3 is CASSLAGGSTEAFF. CDR3 DNA sequence: TGCGCCAGCAGCTTGGCCGGGGGGTCCACTGAAGCTTTCTTT.

The chain links TRBV5-1 to TRBJ1-3; D is possibly TRBD1 (5 bases). The V gene's germline CDR1 is SGHRS and CDR2 YFSETQ. The CDR3 runs 15 residues. V was clipped by 2 bases and J by 1 base, with 10 bases between them. The CDR3 DNA sequence: TGCGCCAGCAGCTTTACAGGTCTATCTGGAAACACCATATATTTT. Translation: CASSFTGLSGNTIYF.

The chain is built from TRBV30 and TRBJ1-1; D not certain. There are 15 residues in the CDR3. Trimming took 4 bases from V and 2 from J, leaving 17 bases between them. The germline V gene has CDR1 GTSNPN and CDR2 SVGIG (reference sequence). The CDR3 spells CAWNSPTRRNTEAFF. In DNA, the CDR3 is TGTGCCTGGAATTCTCCTACGCGAAGAAACACTGAAGCTTTCTTT. Complete variable domain (other parts from reference TRBV30 and TRBJ1-1): SQTIHQWPATLVQPVGSPLSLECTVEGTSNPNLYWYRQAAGRGLQLLFYSVGIGQISSEVPQNLSASRPQDRQFILSSKKLLLSDSGFYLCAWNSPTRRNTEAFFGQGTRLTVV.

The chain links TRBV27 to TRBJ2-3, with unresolved D. V lost 5 bases to trimming and J lost 6 bases, with 12 bases between them. The CDR3 consists of 13 residues. Germline CDR1 MNHEY, CDR2 SMNVEV (reference sequence). This CDR3 is CASSPATGDTQYF. The CDR3 DNA reads as TGTGCCAGCAGTCCTGCGACTGGTGATACGCAGTATTTT.

CDR3: CASSFSDREWGEQFF. The CDR3 DNA reads TGTGCCAGCAGCTTTAGCGACAGGGAATGGGGAGAGCAGTTCTTC. The chain has TRBV5-6 and TRBJ2-1, with 7 bases aligning to TRBD1. Germline V gene lookup returns CDR1 SGHDT and CDR2 YYEEEE. Unmatched junction bases numbered 12, after V lost 2 bases and J lost 10 bases. CDR3 size: 15 residues.

The gene calls are TRBV25-1 and TRBJ2-3, with 7 bases fitting TRBD2. Germline V gene sequence: CDR1 MGHDK, CDR2 SYGVNS. V dropped 3 bases and J dropped 5; count of bases not matched to a gene: 2. The CDR3 extends over 13 amino acids. For the CDR3, the DNA is TGTGCCAGCAGTGACGTAGCGGGAGATACGCAGTATTTT. Translated, it gives CASSDVAGDTQYF.

This clone was picked up a small number of times. The chain recombines TRBV5-1 with TRBJ2-1; TRBD2 agrees at 10 bases. This CDR3 has 15 amino acids. J lost 6 bases, V lost 4 bases, and 7 bases had no gene match. CDR1 SGHRS and CDR2 YFSETQ come from the germline V gene. As DNA, the CDR3 is TGCGCCAGCAGCGTGGGACTAGCGCTAGGCAATGAGCAGTTCTTC. Protein: CASSVGLALGNEQFF.